This entry is about one T cell receptor (beta chain). V lost 6 bases and J 1 base, leaving 12 bases between the germline ends. Looked up from germline, CDR1 is SGHTA and CDR2 is FQGNSA. The CDR3 has 14 amino acids. Study processing details: Amplification of reference gene primers provided the estimated nucleated cell counts. The method was immunoSEQ multiplex PCR; TCRdb's version includes in-frame clones alone and lacks a portion of them. V and J calls and clone size are as listed in that table; D and trimming were resolved from the DNA. The table shows about 350,000 clones, with under 95% occurring only once. The sample is drawn from a study of blood T cell repertoires in COVID-19.

The V and J genes are TRBV7-2 and TRBJ1-1; D is undetermined. The clonotype originates from a woman younger than 35 who had recovered from COVID-19. The sample comprised peripheral blood. CDR3 loop: CASSQPNRNTEAFF. CDR3 nucleotide sequence: TGTGCCAGCAGTCAGCCAAACAGGAACACTGAAGCTTTCTTT.